Listed below are T cell receptor beta chains from one sample, sequenced in a study of cytomegalovirus exposure and HLA in healthy donors. The repertoire was sequenced with immunoSEQ multiplex PCR; TCRdb's copy has only in-frame clones and lacks some. The sample has around 210,000 clones, over 75% seen once. The specimen sequenced was PBMCs. The receptors shown here come from a woman younger than 45 in good health and CMV-seronegative. CDR3s include the opening cysteine and the closing phenylalanine or tryptophan. Fields, in order: D gene, J gene, V gene, clone size, CDR3 DNA, CDR3 protein. D genes are given only for firm matches. For some rows the clone size is stated as once, few or many, or as a class when expanded; others skip it.

>-|TRBJ2-6|TRBV30|-
TGTGCCTGGAGTCATCCGCAGGGTGTGACTGGGGCCAACGTCCTGACTTTC
CAWSHPQGVTGANVLTF
>-|TRBJ2-7|TRBV10-3|few
TGTGCCATCAATGGGGACATAACCTACGAGCAGTACTTC
CAINGDITYEQYF
>-|TRBJ1-1|TRBV27|-
TGTGCCAGCAGTCCCGGGACAACTTTTGAAGCTTTCTTT
CASSPGTTFEAFF
>TRBD1|TRBJ2-5|TRBV6-1|-
TGTGCCAGCAGTGACTGGGGACAGGGCCAAGAGACCCAGTACTTC
CASSDWGQGQETQYF
>TRBD2|TRBJ2-5|TRBV9|-
TGTGCCAGCAGCGTAGGGACTAGCATTTCCCAAGAGACCCAGTACTTC
CASSVGTSISQETQYF
>TRBD2|TRBJ2-3|TRBV5-6|-
TGTGCCAGCAGCGCCGGGGGGAGCACAGATACGCAGTATTTT
CASSAGGSTDTQYF
>TRBD1|TRBJ2-7|TRBV14|-
TGTGCCAGCAGCCGGACAGGGGGCATGTCCTCCTACGAGCAGTACTTC
CASSRTGGMSSYEQYF
>TRBD1|TRBJ2-7|TRBV23-1|-
TGCGCCAGCAGTCAACCTCAACCTACGGGGGCGGGACAGGGACCCTACGAGCAGTACTTC
CASSQPQPTGAGQGPYEQYF
>-|TRBJ1-2|TRBV7-2|once
TGTGCCAGCAGCCTACGGCGGGGTTCCCACTATGGCTACACCTTC
CASSLRRGSHYGYTF
>TRBD1|TRBJ2-3|TRBV5-1|-
TGCGCCAGCAGCTCCGACAGGGGAGATACGCAGTATTTT
CASSSDRGDTQYF
>-|TRBJ1-2|TRBV6-1|-
TGTGCCAGCAGTGATCGTAACAGGCGAATAGAATATGGCTACCCCTTC
CASSDRNRRIEYGYPF
>-|TRBJ1-1|TRBV5-1|-
TGCGCCAGCAGCTTGGAAACAGGGTTCACTGAAGCTTTCTTT
CASSLETGFTEAFF
>-|TRBJ1-1|TRBV5-5|-
TGTGCCAGCAGCTTGATAGACGGGACTGAAGCTTTCTTT
CASSLIDGTEAFF
>TRBD1|TRBJ2-7|TRBV7-9|-
TGTGCCAGCAGCCCCTGGCCCGGGACAGGCCCATACGAGCAGTACTTC
CASSPWPGTGPYEQYF
>TRBD2|TRBJ2-3|TRBV29-1|-
TGCAGCGTATTAGCGGGGGGCGATCCAGGGAACAATTTT
CSVLAGGDPGNNF
>TRBD1|TRBJ1-1|TRBV5-5|-
TGTGCCAGCAGCTGGGGGGGAGACAGGGGGAACACTGAAGCTTTCTTT
CASSWGGDRGNTEAFF
>TRBD1|TRBJ2-7|TRBV6-5|-
TGTGCCAGCAGTTACTCGTACAGGGGATACTACGAGCAGTACTTC
CASSYSYRGYYEQYF
>-|TRBJ2-1|TRBV7-6|-
TGTGCCAGCAGCCCCGGGGGGCTTTTCAATGAGCAGTTCTTC
CASSPGGLFNEQFF
>TRBD1|TRBJ1-5|TRBV27|-
TGTGCCAGCAGTTCGACAGGGAAAGGGCTTGGGAGCAATCAGCCCCAGCATTTT
CASSSTGKGLGSNQPQHF
>-|TRBJ1-1|TRBV29-1|-
TGCAGCGTTACTACCCCGGGAGCTGAAGCTTTCTTT
CSVTTPGAEAFF
>TRBD1|TRBJ1-1|TRBV5-1|-
TGCGCCAGCAGCTTGTTGTCCGGACAGGGGGCCGAGAACACTGAAGCTTTCTTT
CASSLLSGQGAENTEAFF
>TRBD1|TRBJ2-1|TRBV9|-
TGTGCCAGCAGCGTGGGACAGGGTTCCAACAATGAGCAGTTCTTC
CASSVGQGSNNEQFF
>-|TRBJ1-3|TRBV7-9|-
TGTGCCAGCAGCTTAGGAGGGCGAGGCTCTGGAAACACCATATATTTT
CASSLGGRGSGNTIYF
>-|TRBJ1-3|TRBV6-1|once
TGTGCCAGCAGTACAGGAAACACCATATATTTT
CASSTGNTIYF
>TRBD1|TRBJ1-2|TRBV29-1|-
TGCAGCGTTACAGGGGAGGATGGCTACACCTTC
CSVTGEDGYTF
>-|TRBJ2-7|TRBV5-1|-
TGCGCCAGCAGCTTTTCCGGGACAAATTACGAGCAGTACTTC
CASSFSGTNYEQYF
>TRBD1|TRBJ1-2|TRBV2|-
TGTGCCAGCAGCGTGACAGGGGAGGGCTATGGCTACACCTTC
CASSVTGEGYGYTF
>TRBD1|TRBJ2-1|TRBV6-1|-
TGTGCCAGCCGACAGGGGGTCTACAATGAGCAGTTCTTC
CASRQGVYNEQFF
>-|TRBJ1-1|TRBV30|-
TGTGCCTGGAGTGAGGGGAAAAAGCATTTTGTTATAGCTTTCTTT
CAWSEGKKHFVIAFF
>TRBD2|TRBJ2-1|TRBV9|-
TGTGCCAGCAGCGTACCGACTAGCGGGGTAGGGGGCGGGTCCTACAATGAGCAGTTCTTC
CASSVPTSGVGGGSYNEQFF
>-|TRBJ2-7|TRBV7-9|once
TGTGCCAGCAGCTTAATTGGAGACGAGCAGTACTTC
CASSLIGDEQYF
>TRBD1|TRBJ2-5|TRBV6-5|-
TGTGCCAGCAGTTATTCCGGACAGGGGATGCAGTACTTC
CASSYSGQGMQYF
>-|TRBJ1-5|TRBV7-2|-
TGTGCCAGCAGCTCGCCCCAAGGGGGAAATCAGCCCCAGCATTTT
CASSSPQGGNQPQHF
>-|TRBJ2-1|TRBV11-1|-
TGTGCCAGCAGCTTGTCCTCGCGGGGTTACAATGAGCAGTTCTTC
CASSLSSRGYNEQFF
>TRBD1|TRBJ2-2|TRBV29-1|-
TGCAGCGTTAGCGACAGGGAAGGGGAGCTGTTTTTT
CSVSDREGELFF
>-|TRBJ1-2|TRBV6-6|-
TGTGCCAGCACCTTGACGGGACTATTCTATGGCTACACCTTC
CASTLTGLFYGYTF
>-|TRBJ1-6|TRBV19|-
TGTGCCAGTAGTCGCCTCGCCGGGACACAGAATTCACCCCTCCACTTT
CASSRLAGTQNSPLHF
>TRBD1|TRBJ1-4|TRBV5-6|-
TGTGCCAGCAGCTCCTTAAGAGGACAGGGAAGACTGTTTTTT
CASSSLRGQGRLFF
>-|TRBJ1-1|TRBV7-8|-
TGTGCCAGCTCCGCCGGCCAGGGGAACACTGAAGCTTTCTTT
CASSAGQGNTEAFF
>TRBD2|TRBJ2-1|TRBV11-2|-
TGTGCCAGCAGCCCCTGGGGCGGGAGGGGTGCTGGTGAGCAGTTCTTC
CASSPWGGRGAGEQFF
>TRBD1|TRBJ1-4|TRBV10-3|-
TGTGCCATCAGCCTCACCGGGACAGGGGATGAAAAACTGTTTTTT
CAISLTGTGDEKLFF
>TRBD1|TRBJ1-6|TRBV19|-
TGTGCCAGTGCGGGACAGGGGACATCACCCCTCCACTTT
CASAGQGTSPLHF
>-|TRBJ1-1|TRBV28|-
TGTGCCAGCAGCCCACAGGGAGAGGGCACTGAAGCTTTCTTT
CASSPQGEGTEAFF
>TRBD2|TRBJ2-3|TRBV13|-
TGTGCCAGCAGCTTCCCACGGACTAGCGGCACAGATACGCAGTATTTT
CASSFPRTSGTDTQYF
>TRBD1|TRBJ1-5|TRBV7-7|-
TGTGCCAGCAGCATCAGACAGGGGGCAGGGGGGTATAGCAATCAGCCCCAGCATTTT
CASSIRQGAGGYSNQPQHF
>TRBD1|TRBJ2-4|TRBV5-1|few
TGCGCCAGCAGGGGACAGGGGGCAGGAAACATTCAGTACTTC
CASRGQGAGNIQYF
>-|TRBJ1-2|TRBV5-1|-
TGCGCCAGCAGCTTCGTAGCAGGGGAACAGAATGGCTACCCCTTC
CASSFVAGEQNGYPF
>-|TRBJ1-2|TRBV7-9|-
TGTGCCAGCAGCTTAGTGTCGCAGGTTGTGATCTATGGCTACACCTTC
CASSLVSQVVIYGYTF
>-|TRBJ2-1|TRBV29-1|-
TGCAGCGTCGGATCCTCGGGGTTCAATGAGCAGTTCTTC
CSVGSSGFNEQFF
>-|TRBJ2-7|TRBV18|-
TGTGCCAGCTCACCAGTTGGACAGCGAGGGTACGAGCAGTACTTC
CASSPVGQRGYEQYF
>TRBD1|TRBJ2-2|TRBV5-1|-
TGCGCCAGCAGCCCTGGGACAGGGAACACCGGGGAGCTGTTTTTT
CASSPGTGNTGELFF
>-|TRBJ2-5|TRBV19|once
TGTGCCAGTAGTATGTTTGGAGGAGAGACCCAGCACTTC
CASSMFGGETQHF
>TRBD2|TRBJ2-1|TRBV11-3|-
TGTGCCAGCAGCTTAAGTGTACTAGCGGGAGGTTTAGATGAGCAGTTCTTC
CASSLSVLAGGLDEQFF
>-|TRBJ2-1|TRBV6-1|-
TGTGCCAGCAGTCCTTATCTTGAGCAGTTCTTC
CASSPYLEQFF